Described below is a single T cell receptor beta chain sequence and its context. No cognate antigen has been identified for it. No much larger clone exists at a distance of one base, and base qualities are not known. The sample is drawn from a study of cytotoxic CD8 clonotypes in ibrutinib-treated CLL (dated by TCRdb to the early 2020s). At the level of the whole study: The cohort had over ten relapsed/refractory and approximately 14 treatment-naive patients; some 17 were IGHV unmutated. Responses were partial in 24 patients and complete in 2; after median around 72 months follow-up, about 14 stayed in remission and some twelve progressed. The response samples were drawn at a median of 12 months into treatment, with a range of about 6 to 40 months. On average, each sample yielded around 250,000 productive templates and tens of thousands of productive rearrangements. Of the 86 participants in the trial, about 25 had longitudinal samples available. Cryopreserved peripheral blood mononuclear cells were obtained prior to treatment, at the time of response, and at either disease progression or sustained remission. Patients were still on ibrutinib when every remission and progressive disease sample was collected.

In light of the paper, this sample's time point label describes: progressive disease on ibrutinib. For TCR beta library preparation, about 2 micrograms of genomic DNA was extracted from cryopreserved PBMCs. High-throughput TCR beta sequencing was performed on longitudinal blood samples from CLL patients receiving ibrutinib monotherapy. The patients took part in an open-label, single-center phase 2 trial of ibrutinib monotherapy. V is trimmed back by 0 bases and J by 0 bases, and the junction contains 7 bases that no gene match accounts for. The CDR3 spans 19 residues, from the cysteine through the phenylalanine. Of the read, only the CDR3 DNA is kept; its 57 bases are in frame from base 1. CDR1 and CDR2, per the germline V gene (reference sequence), are WNHNN and SYGVQD. On a MiSeq, deep resolution sequencing aimed for a depth between 1 in 1 million and 1 in 200,000 T cells, with each clonotype covered approximately 9.2x on average. The immunoSEQ hsTCRB Kit was used to generate the TCR beta libraries. Turning to the authors' computational methods: The data were analyzed with ImmunoSEQ Analyzer and ImmunoSEQ Data Assistant, and V, D and J gene assignments followed IMGT definitions. Clonality was computed as one minus normalized Shannon entropy of productive rearrangement frequencies, ranging from 0 to 1. Only overrepresented clonotypes making up at least 0.05% of the repertoire of each patient were included in the public clonotype analysis. More than ten age-matched healthy donor repertoires from immuneACCESS were used as controls for clonality. Imported from immuneACCESS, the table was reduced by TCRdb to in-frame sequences with V and J called. These copies leave out some clones; in studies compared against another copy, an unresolved V gene accounts for under half, and the cause of the remainder is not known. V and J calls and clone size are copied from that table; D and trimming were computed from the DNA. The sample records 150,000 to 200,000 clones, 88% of which are singletons. The ten top clones hold about 3% of the sample.

Results and caveats for the whole study, not just this receptor: Baseline clonality exceeded that of age-matched healthy donors and correlated strongly with circulating CD8+ T-cell counts. Public clonotypes were rare and either contracted or stayed stable during treatment, and the rise in clonality at ibrutinib response reflected the expansion of private clonotypes. At ibrutinib response clonality went up, during sustained remission it held steady, and at progression it dropped back toward baseline. Lymph node repertoires were not examined, and the timing of sampling was not matched between patients in sustained remission and those whose disease progressed.

The sample in question was PBMCs, obtained at disease progression, from a patient treated with ibrutinib. Here the chain combines TRBV10-1 and TRBJ2-1, and 11 junction bases match TRBD1. The TCR originated in a human donor with chronic lymphocytic leukemia. The sequenced DNA is TGCGCCAGCAGTGAGTCGGACAGGGGGCCTACAACCTCCTACAATGAGCAGTTCTTC. Translated, it gives CASSESDRGPTTSYNEQFF.